This T cell receptor beta chain was profiled in a study of blood T cell repertoires in COVID-19. The participants were between about 18 and 90 years old and came from roughly 24 US areas. The table came from immunoSEQ multiplex PCR; TCRdb's copy has only in-frame clones and leaves some out. The table shows approximately 240,000 clones, with 75% to 90% occurring only once. This receptor was identified in a woman in her late teens or twenties in a cohort exposed to, infected with or recovered from COVID-19 (not recorded which). The material sequenced was PBMCs or T cells enriched from blood (not recorded which).

The CDR3 protein is CSARNSYEQYF. CDR3 DNA: TGCAGTGCTAGAAACAGCTACGAGCAGTACTTC. The chain joins TRBV20-1 to TRBJ2-7; no definite D call. The ends were cut back, 2 bases at V and 3 bases at J, with 5 bases in the middle. CDR1 is DFQATT, CDR2 SNEGSKA, per germline (reference sequence). The CDR3 loop spans 11 amino acids.